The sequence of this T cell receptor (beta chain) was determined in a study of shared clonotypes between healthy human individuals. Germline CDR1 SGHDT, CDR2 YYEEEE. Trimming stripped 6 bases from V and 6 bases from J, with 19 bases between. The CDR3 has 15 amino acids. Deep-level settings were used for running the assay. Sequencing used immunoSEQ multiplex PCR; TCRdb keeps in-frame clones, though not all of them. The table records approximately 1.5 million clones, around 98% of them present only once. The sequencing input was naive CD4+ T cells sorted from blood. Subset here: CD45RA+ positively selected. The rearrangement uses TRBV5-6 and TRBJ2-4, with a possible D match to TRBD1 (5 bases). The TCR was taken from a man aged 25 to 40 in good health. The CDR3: CASKQERQPANIQYF. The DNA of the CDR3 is TGTGCCAGCAAGCAAGAACGACAGCCCGCAAACATTCAGTACTTC.